Sequencing of this T cell receptor beta chain was carried out in a study of regulatory T cells in long-lasting Graves disease. General study results and limits: Relative to newly diagnosed Graves' patients, persistent ones had lower TCR diversity.

Building of the TCR beta libraries involved iRepertoire HTBI primers and Arm-PCR of CDR3 regions. One entry per CDR3 protein results from TCRdb running MiXCR on the multiplex PCR reads. Of fewer than 500,000 distinct CDR3 sequences listed, around 15% were seen once; the top ten hold approximately 12%. This clonotype has just a few counts. Its matching antigen is unknown. This CDR3 spans 16 amino acids. Germline V gene data show CDR1 as DFQATT and CDR2 as SNEGSKA (reference sequence). After removal of 3 bases from V and 4 bases from J, the junction contained 13 bases not matched to a gene. The time point denotes: newly diagnosed GD, antithyroid drugs for less than 3 months. From RNA extracted from PBMCs, the TCR library was made. The sample was also reused in another study, on T cells in Graves' hyperthyroidism and ophthalmopathy. As that report states: The TCR CDR3 was amplified in a first-round RT-PCR using the HTBI primer set.

The chain carries TRBV20-1 and TRBJ2-7; 9 bases agree with TRBD2. Specimen: peripheral blood mononuclear cells (PBMCs), collected at new diagnosis, from a patient treated with antithyroid drugs. The TCR comes from a man aged 40-49 years with Graves disease. This chain's CDR3 is CSASLASGMQPYEQYF. The CDR3 nucleotides are TGCAGTGCTAGTTTGGCTAGCGGGATGCAACCATACGAGCAGTACTTC.